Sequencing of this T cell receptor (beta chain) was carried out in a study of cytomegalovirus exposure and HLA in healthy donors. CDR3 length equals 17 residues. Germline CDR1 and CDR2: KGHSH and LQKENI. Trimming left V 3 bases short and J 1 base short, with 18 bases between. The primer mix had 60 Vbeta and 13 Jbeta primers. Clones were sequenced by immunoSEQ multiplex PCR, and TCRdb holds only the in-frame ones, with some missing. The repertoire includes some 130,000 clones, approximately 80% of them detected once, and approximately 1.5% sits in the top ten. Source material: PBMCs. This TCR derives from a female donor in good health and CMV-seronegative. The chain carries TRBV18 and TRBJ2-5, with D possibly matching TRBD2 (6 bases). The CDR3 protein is CASSPFFVSGLQETQYF. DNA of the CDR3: TGTGCCAGCTCACCCTTCTTTGTGAGCGGGCTCCAAGAGACCCAGTACTTC.